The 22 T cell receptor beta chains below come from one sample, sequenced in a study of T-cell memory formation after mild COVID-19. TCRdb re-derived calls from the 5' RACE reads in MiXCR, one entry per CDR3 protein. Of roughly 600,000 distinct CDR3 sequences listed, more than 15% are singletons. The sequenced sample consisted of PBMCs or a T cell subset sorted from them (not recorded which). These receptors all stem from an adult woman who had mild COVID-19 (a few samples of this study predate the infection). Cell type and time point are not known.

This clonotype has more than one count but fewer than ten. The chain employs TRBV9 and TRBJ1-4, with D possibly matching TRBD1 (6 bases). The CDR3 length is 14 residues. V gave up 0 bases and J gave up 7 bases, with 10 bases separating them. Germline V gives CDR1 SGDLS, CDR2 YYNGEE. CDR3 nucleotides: TGTGCCAGCAGCGTAGCAGGGGCGGCTGAAAAACTGTTTTTT. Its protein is CASSVAGAAEKLFF.

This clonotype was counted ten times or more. The CDR3 bases are TGTGCCAGCAGCTTAGCCCTAGCAGATACGCAGTATTTT. Its protein is CASSLALADTQYF. The chain joins TRBV7-2 to TRBJ2-3; D gene uncertain. V was trimmed by 0 bases and J by 4 bases, leaving 5 bases between them. Germline assignment: CDR1 SGHTA and CDR2 FQGNSA. This CDR3 is 13 amino acids long.

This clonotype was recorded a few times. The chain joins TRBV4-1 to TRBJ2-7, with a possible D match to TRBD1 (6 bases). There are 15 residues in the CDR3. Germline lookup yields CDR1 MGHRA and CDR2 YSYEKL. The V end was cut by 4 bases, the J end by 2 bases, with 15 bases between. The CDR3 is CASSPRDNSPYEQYF. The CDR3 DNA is TGCGCCAGCAGCCCCCGGGACAATTCTCCCTACGAGCAGTACTTC.

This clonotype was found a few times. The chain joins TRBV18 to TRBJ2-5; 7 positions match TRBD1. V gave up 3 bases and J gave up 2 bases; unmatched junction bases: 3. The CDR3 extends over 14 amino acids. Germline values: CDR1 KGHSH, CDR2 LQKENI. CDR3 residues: CASSPGTEQETQYF. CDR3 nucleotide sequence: TGTGCCAGCTCACCCGGGACAGAACAAGAGACCCAGTACTTC.

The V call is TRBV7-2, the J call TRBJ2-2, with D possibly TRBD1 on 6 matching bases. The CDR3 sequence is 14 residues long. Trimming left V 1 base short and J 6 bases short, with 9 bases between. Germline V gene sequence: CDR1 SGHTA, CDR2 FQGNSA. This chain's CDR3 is CASSLDRVPGELFF. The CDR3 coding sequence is TGTGCCAGCAGCTTAGACAGGGTTCCCGGGGAGCTGTTTTTT.

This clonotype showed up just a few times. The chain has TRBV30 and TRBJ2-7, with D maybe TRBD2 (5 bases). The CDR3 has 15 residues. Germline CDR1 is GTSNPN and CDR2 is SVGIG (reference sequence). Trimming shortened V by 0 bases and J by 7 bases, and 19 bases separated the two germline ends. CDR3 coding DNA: TGTGCCTGGAGTGTAAGGTTTTTTGGGAGCGAAGAGCAGTACTTC. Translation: CAWSVRFFGSEEQYF.

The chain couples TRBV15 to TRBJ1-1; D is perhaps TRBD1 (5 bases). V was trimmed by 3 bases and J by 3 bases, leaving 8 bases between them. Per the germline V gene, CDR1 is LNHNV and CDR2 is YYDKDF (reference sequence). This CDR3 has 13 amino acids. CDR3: CATSSQGDTEAFF. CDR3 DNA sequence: TGTGCCACCAGCAGTCAGGGAGACACTGAAGCTTTCTTT. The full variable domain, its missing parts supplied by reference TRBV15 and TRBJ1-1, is DAMVIQNPRYQVTQFGKPVTLSCSQTLNHNVMYWYQQKSSQAPKLLFHYYDKDFNNEADTPDNFQSRRPNTSFCFLDIRSPGLGDTAMYLCATSSQGDTEAFFGQGTRLTVV.

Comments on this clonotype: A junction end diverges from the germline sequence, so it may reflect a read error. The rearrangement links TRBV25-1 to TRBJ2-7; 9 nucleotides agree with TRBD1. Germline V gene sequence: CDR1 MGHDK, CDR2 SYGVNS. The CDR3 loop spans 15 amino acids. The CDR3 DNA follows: TGTGCCAGCAGGGAATCCGGGACAGGGTTACACGAGCAGTACTTC. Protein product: CASRESGTGLHEQYF.

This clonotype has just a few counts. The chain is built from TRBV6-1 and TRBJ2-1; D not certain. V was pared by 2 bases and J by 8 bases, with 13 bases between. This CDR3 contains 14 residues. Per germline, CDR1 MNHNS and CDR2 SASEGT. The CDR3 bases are TGTGCCAGCAGTGAAAATCGGATTGCATATGAGCAGTTCTTC. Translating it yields CASSENRIAYEQFF.

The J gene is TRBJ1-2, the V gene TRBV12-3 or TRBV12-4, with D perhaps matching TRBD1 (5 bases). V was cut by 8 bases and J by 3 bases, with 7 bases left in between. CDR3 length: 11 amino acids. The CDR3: CASGGDYGYTF. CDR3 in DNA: TGTGCCAGCGGGGGGGACTATGGCTACACCTTC.

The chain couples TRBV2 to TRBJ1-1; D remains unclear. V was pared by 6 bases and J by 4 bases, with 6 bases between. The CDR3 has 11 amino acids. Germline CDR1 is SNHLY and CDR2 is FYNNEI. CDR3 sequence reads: CASRAGTEAFF. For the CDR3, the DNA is TGTGCCAGCAGGGCAGGCACTGAAGCTTTCTTT.

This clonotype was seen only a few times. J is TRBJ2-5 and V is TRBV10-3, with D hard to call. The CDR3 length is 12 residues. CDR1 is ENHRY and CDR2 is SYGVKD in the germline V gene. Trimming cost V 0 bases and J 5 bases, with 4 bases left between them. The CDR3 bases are TGTGCCATCAGTGAGTCCATGGAGACCCAGTACTTC. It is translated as CAISESMETQYF.

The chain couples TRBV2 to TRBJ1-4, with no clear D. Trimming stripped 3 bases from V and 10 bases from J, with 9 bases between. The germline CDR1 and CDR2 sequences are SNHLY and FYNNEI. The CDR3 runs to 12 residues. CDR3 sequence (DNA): TGTGCCAGCAGTGAGGAGGGCGGAAAACTGTTTTTT. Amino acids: CASSEEGGKLFF.

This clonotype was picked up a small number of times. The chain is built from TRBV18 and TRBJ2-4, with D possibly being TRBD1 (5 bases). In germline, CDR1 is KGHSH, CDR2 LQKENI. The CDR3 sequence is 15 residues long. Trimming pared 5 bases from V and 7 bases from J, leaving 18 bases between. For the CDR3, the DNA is TGTGCCAGCTCATCAACAGGACCCCGAAGGAACATTCAGTACTTC. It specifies CASSSTGPRRNIQYF.

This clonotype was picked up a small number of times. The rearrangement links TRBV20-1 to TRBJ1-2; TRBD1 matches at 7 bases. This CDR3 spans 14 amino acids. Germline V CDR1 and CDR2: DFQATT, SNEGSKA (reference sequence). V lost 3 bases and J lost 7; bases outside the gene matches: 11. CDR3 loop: CSASGDRGPSGYTF. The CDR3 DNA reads TGCAGTGCTAGTGGGGATAGGGGGCCGTCTGGCTACACCTTC.

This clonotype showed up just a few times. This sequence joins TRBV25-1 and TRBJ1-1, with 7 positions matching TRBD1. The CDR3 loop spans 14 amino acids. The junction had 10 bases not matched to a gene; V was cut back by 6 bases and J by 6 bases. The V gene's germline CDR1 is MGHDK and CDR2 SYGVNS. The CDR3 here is CASRTGTDTSEAFF. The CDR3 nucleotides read TGTGCCAGCAGAACCGGGACAGATACTTCTGAAGCTTTCTTT.

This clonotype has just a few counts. For the CDR3, the DNA is TGCGCCAGCAGCCCCGGGACTAGCCTCAATGAGCAGTTCTTC. Its protein is CASSPGTSLNEQFF. V gene TRBV5-1 combines with J gene TRBJ2-1, with 9 positions matching TRBD2. V was clipped by 4 bases and J by 6 bases; unmatched bases: 5. Germline CDR1 is SGHRS and CDR2 is YFSETQ. The CDR3 loop spans 14 amino acids.

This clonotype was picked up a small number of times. CDR3 region: CSARARTATYEQYF. Written as DNA, the CDR3 is TGCAGTGCTAGAGCCAGGACAGCGACCTACGAGCAGTACTTC. The V gene is TRBV20-1, the J gene TRBJ2-7; TRBD1 might be the D (6 bases). V gave up 1 base and J gave up 2 bases, with 12 bases separating them. Germline V gene data show CDR1 as DFQATT and CDR2 as SNEGSKA (reference sequence). There are 14 residues in the CDR3.

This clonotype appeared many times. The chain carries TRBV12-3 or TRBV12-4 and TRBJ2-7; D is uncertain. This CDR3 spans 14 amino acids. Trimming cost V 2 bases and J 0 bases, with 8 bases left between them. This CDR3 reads CASSLTSSSYEQYF. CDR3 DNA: TGTGCCAGCAGTTTAACCTCTAGCTCCTACGAGCAGTACTTC.

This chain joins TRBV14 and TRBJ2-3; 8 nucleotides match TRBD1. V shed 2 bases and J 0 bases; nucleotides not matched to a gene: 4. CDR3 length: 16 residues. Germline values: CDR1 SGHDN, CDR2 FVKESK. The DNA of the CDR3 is TGTGCCAGCAGCCAATGGACAGGGTACAGCACAGATACGCAGTATTTT. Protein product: CASSQWTGYSTDTQYF.

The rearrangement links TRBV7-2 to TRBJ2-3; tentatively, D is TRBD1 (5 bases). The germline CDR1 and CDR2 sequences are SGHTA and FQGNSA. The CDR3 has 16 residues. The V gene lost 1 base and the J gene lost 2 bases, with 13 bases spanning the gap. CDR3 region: CASSLVLGHPTDTQYF. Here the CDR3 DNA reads TGTGCCAGCAGCTTAGTCCTTGGACATCCCACAGATACGCAGTATTTT.

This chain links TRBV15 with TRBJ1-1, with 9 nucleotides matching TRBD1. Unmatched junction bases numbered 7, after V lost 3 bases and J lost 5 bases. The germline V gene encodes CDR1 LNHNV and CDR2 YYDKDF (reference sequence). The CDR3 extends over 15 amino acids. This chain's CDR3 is CATSRDRGPGTEAFF. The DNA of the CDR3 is TGTGCCACCAGCAGGGACAGGGGCCCGGGGACTGAAGCTTTCTTT.